This T cell receptor (beta chain) was found in a study of cytomegalovirus exposure and HLA in healthy donors. At the level of the study: An analysis done earlier identified fewer than 140 million unique TCR beta sequences from around 180 million T cells.

The PCR had 60 Vbeta and 13 Jbeta primers. The assay was immunoSEQ multiplex PCR, and TCRdb's table has in-frame clones only and misses some. This table has fewer than 200,000 clones, 75% to 85% appearing once. Study-wide results and caveats: The study designated 164 TCR beta chains cytomegalovirus-associated. Most of the TCR beta V segments (in an earlier analysis) were productive either about 87% or about 30% of the time.

In this sample, this clone turned up once. The target antigen is unknown. With 8 bases removed from V and 4 bases from J, the gap between germline ends came to 12 bases. Germline CDR1 and CDR2: SNHLY and FYNNEI. The CDR3 covers 14 residues. Input material: PBMCs. The chain links TRBV2 to TRBJ1-6; D unresolved. This TCR came from a male donor in good health and CMV-seropositive. CDR3 in amino acids: CASDGLEYNSPLHF. Written as DNA, the CDR3 is TGTGCCAGCGACGGGTTAGAGTATAATTCACCCCTCCACTTT.